This TCR beta chain was sequenced during a study of T cell changes during pregnancy in multiple sclerosis. This clone was seen a single time. Some clones are missing from TCRdb's copy, which holds only in-frame ones; the method was immunoSEQ multiplex PCR. This sample has roughly 76,000 clones, with roughly 91% found just once. CDR1 SGHAT and CDR2 FQNNGV come from the germline V gene. The CDR3 totals 15 residues. After removal of 5 bases from V and 3 bases from J, the junction contained 5 bases not matched to a gene. Specimen: CD4+ T cells from peripheral blood mononuclear cells, collected after pregnancy. This clonotype originated in a female donor with multiple sclerosis, enrolled in a pregnancy study. The chain has TRBV11-2 and TRBJ2-7; 12 bases align to TRBD2. The CDR3: CASSRTSGAYYEQYF. CDR3 in DNA: TGTGCCAGCAGCCGGACTAGCGGGGCGTACTACGAGCAGTACTTC.